These T cell receptor beta chains were read from a single sample in a study of cytomegalovirus exposure and HLA in healthy donors. Clones were read by immunoSEQ multiplex PCR, and TCRdb kept only the in-frame ones, dropping some. The sample records roughly 130,000 clones, roughly 74% being singletons. The sample consisted of PBMCs. Source of these receptors: a woman between 50 and 59 years old in good health and CMV-seropositive. CDR3s leave out the opening cysteine and the closing phenylalanine or tryptophan. Clone size is not always given. Where it is, it says once, few, many or a class for expanded clones.

SVAPGPNTGELF | TRBJ2-2 | TRBV29-1 | once
ASSFSETQY | TRBJ2-5 | TRBV5-1 | once
ASSIKWESVTGHISGANVLT | TRBJ2-6 | TRBV21-1 | -
ASSQRTPRRYQETQY | TRBJ2-5 | TRBV7-8 | -
ASSELTGTGYT | TRBJ1-2 | TRBV10-1 | -
ASSRGREQY | TRBJ2-7 | TRBV6-5 | -
ASSLFSLTDTQY | TRBJ2-3 | TRBV5-8 | few
AIVSYNEQF | TRBJ2-1 | TRBV2 | -
ASSAAFGQVFEAF | TRBJ1-1 | TRBV5-1 | -
ASSLVPEPTKLF | TRBJ1-4 | TRBV5-1 | few
ASSLRQGALPF | TRBJ1-1 | TRBV5-4 | -
SAGGRGTEAF | TRBJ1-1 | TRBV29-1 | -
ASSLSVLEGTQY | TRBJ2-5 | TRBV11-2 | -
ASSLAGGDSNYGYT | TRBJ1-2 | TRBV5-1 | -
ASIAAGGPLDTQY | TRBJ2-3 | TRBV19 | -
ASSFRPGGQPQH | TRBJ1-5 | TRBV5-6 | -
ASSQSRDSGNTIY | TRBJ1-3 | TRBV18 | -
SVRWTGQETQY | TRBJ2-5 | TRBV29-1 | -
ASSLVGGLNEQF | TRBJ2-1 | TRBV5-4 | -
ASSVATAGASSLINEQY | TRBJ2-7 | TRBV9 | -
ASNSGGPSYNEQF | TRBJ2-1 | TRBV5-4 | -
ASSLASSGNTIY | TRBJ1-3 | TRBV5-6 | -
ASSENRGQKGAKAF | TRBJ1-1 | TRBV2 | few
ASSSDRNSQETQY | TRBJ2-5 | TRBV7-2 | -
AWSPGQGADEQF | TRBJ2-1 | TRBV30 | -
ASSRGSGETQY | TRBJ2-5 | TRBV5-4 | -
ARIRRRGWETQY | TRBJ2-5 | TRBV7-8 | -
ASSLAPRETQY | TRBJ2-5 | TRBV7-6 | -
ASIGGGELF | TRBJ2-2 | TRBV6-6 | once
ASSQEISARNIQY | TRBJ2-4 | TRBV4-3 | few
ASNEPGSYYYGYT | TRBJ1-2 | TRBV7-2 | -
ASSFVGGASDTQY | TRBJ2-3 | TRBV7-2 | -
ASSYSTGIDGYT | TRBJ1-2 | TRBV6-5 | -
ASSLGQGYEQY | TRBJ2-7 | TRBV19 | -
ASTGDGEKLF | TRBJ1-4 | TRBV6-6 | -
ASSSRQGYNSPLH | TRBJ1-6 | TRBV7-9 | -
ASSEASQGASPLH | TRBJ1-6 | TRBV6-1 | -
ASSLGSQSNEKLF | TRBJ1-4 | TRBV7-9 | -
ASRLLRGGENGYT | TRBJ1-2 | TRBV12-2 | -
ASAGTGGNYGYT | TRBJ1-2 | TRBV6-5 | few
ASSVQGGSGNQPQH | TRBJ1-5 | TRBV7-9 | -
ASSSGKNEKLF | TRBJ1-4 | TRBV5-4 | -
ASRDRQGPSSGANVLT | TRBJ2-6 | TRBV5-4 | -
AWSAHQVNTEAF | TRBJ1-1 | TRBV30 | few
ASSAQTGPDTQY | TRBJ2-3 | TRBV7-2 | -
AWSVRRTGSNNQPQH | TRBJ1-5 | TRBV30 | -
ASNRGMGGELF | TRBJ2-2 | TRBV7-8 | -
ASCRGQVTEAF | TRBJ1-1 | TRBV19 | few
ASTLMPSSYNEQF | TRBJ2-1 | TRBV5-6 | -
ASSWRGVGTDTQY | TRBJ2-3 | TRBV11-2 | -
ASRLGGDSNQPQH | TRBJ1-5 | TRBV5-8 | -
ASSSGGPGELF | TRBJ2-2 | TRBV5-4 | -
ASSEVPGQGTQY | TRBJ2-5 | TRBV10-1 | -
ASGPPRPGSQY | TRBJ2-3 | TRBV12-5 | -
ASTRTGGRSEQY | TRBJ2-7 | TRBV19 | -